Below, 16 T cell receptor beta chains from the same sample are listed, as sequenced in a study of T cells in Graves' hyperthyroidism and ophthalmopathy. Regions amplified from RNA transcripts were the TCR beta CDR3 regions. First-round RT-PCR with HTBI primers amplified the TCR CDR3 region. TCRdb passed the multiplex PCR reads through MiXCR, listing each CDR3 protein once. The table records hundreds of thousands of distinct CDR3 sequences, nearly 20% of them present only once. Sequenced: blood. The receptors were gathered from a man aged 35 to 55 with Graves' ophthalmopathy.

This clonotype came up many times. V gene TRBV30 combines with J gene TRBJ2-1; D is unresolved. Germline lookup yields CDR1 GTSNPN and CDR2 SVGIG (reference sequence). The CDR3 spans 13 residues. Trimming stripped 0 bases from V and 7 bases from J, with 10 bases between. CDR3 amino acids: CAWSVGEANEQFF. DNA of the CDR3: TGTGCCTGGAGTGTAGGAGAGGCGAATGAGCAGTTCTTC.

V and J are TRBV19 and TRBJ1-5; D ambiguous. V shed 5 bases and J shed 2 bases, with 10 bases lying between them. Germline V lookup: CDR1 LNHDA, CDR2 SQIVND (reference sequence). The CDR3 is 14 amino acids. This chain's CDR3 is CASSYGDGNQPQHF. For the CDR3, the DNA is TGTGCCAGTAGTTACGGGGATGGCAATCAGCCCCAGCATTTT. The full variable domain, in which reference TRBV19 and TRBJ1-5 provide the parts outside the CDR3, is DGGITQSPKYLFRKEGQNVTLSCEQNLNHDAMYWYRQDPGQGLRLIYYSQIVNDFQKGDIAEGYSVSREKKESFPLTVTSAQKNPTAFYLCASSYGDGNQPQHFGDGTRLSIL.

The CDR3 spells CASRKETGTNQPQHF. In DNA, the CDR3 is TGTGCCAGTAGAAAAGAAACAGGGACCAATCAGCCCCAGCATTTT. The chain uses TRBV19 and TRBJ1-5; a weak D match, TRBD1 (6 bases). Trimming removed 6 bases at V and 3 bases at J, with 15 bases between. Per the germline V gene, CDR1 is LNHDA and CDR2 is SQIVND (reference sequence). The CDR3 is 15 residues long. Full variable domain (rest looked up from reference TRBV19 and TRBJ1-5): DGGITQSPKYLFRKEGQNVTLSCEQNLNHDAMYWYRQDPGQGLRLIYYSQIVNDFQKGDIAEGYSVSREKKESFPLTVTSAQKNPTAFYLCASRKETGTNQPQHFGDGTRLSIL.

This chain links TRBV12-5 with TRBJ1-6, with 7 bases fitting TRBD1. The length of the CDR3 is 14 residues. CDR1 and CDR2 (germline): LGHNT, FRNRAP. Trimming at V came to 6 bases and at J to 9 bases, leaving 8 bases not matched to a gene. CDR3 nucleotides: TGTGCTAGTGGCTCTACAGGGGAAGGTTCACCCCTCCACTTT. Encoded protein: CASGSTGEGSPLHF.

The chain is built from TRBV15 and TRBJ2-7, with 7 bases matching TRBD1. After removal of 1 base from V and 0 bases from J, the junction contained 3 bases not matched to a gene. This CDR3 comprises 15 residues. The germline V gene has CDR1 LNHNV and CDR2 YYDKDF (reference sequence). The CDR3 nucleotides read TGTGCCACCAGCAGAGTAAGGACAGGCTCCTACGAGCAGTACTTC. Amino acid sequence: CATSRVRTGSYEQYF.

This clonotype showed up just a few times. The chain couples TRBV30 to TRBJ1-6; D gene uncertain. V dropped 0 bases and J dropped 0 bases, with 6 bases sitting between them. The CDR3 is 15 amino acids. Germline CDR1 GTSNPN, CDR2 SVGIG (reference sequence). The CDR3, as DNA: TGTGCCTGGAGTGTACCCAGCTCCTATAATTCACCCCTCCACTTT. Translated: CAWSVPSSYNSPLHF.

V usage is TRBV3-1 and J usage is TRBJ2-6; D is uncertain. Germline values: CDR1 LGHDT, CDR2 YNNKEL (reference sequence). The CDR3 is 17 amino acids. Between the trimmed V and J ends, which lost 6 bases and 1 base, there was a span of 16 bases. In DNA, the CDR3 is TGTGCCAGCAGTCCTAGGACGCTGATGTCTGGGGCCAACGTCCTGACTTTC. As protein: CASSPRTLMSGANVLTF.

CDR3 protein: CASSLANSIQGLPSYNEQFF. CDR3 bases: TGTGCCAGCAGCTTAGCTAACAGCATACAGGGGCTTCCCTCCTACAATGAGCAGTTCTTC. The V and J genes are TRBV7-9 and TRBJ2-1, with TRBD1 matching over 7 bases. This CDR3 comprises 20 residues. V shed 0 bases and J 0 bases; nucleotides not matched to a gene: 14. CDR1 SEHNR and CDR2 FQNEAQ come from the germline V gene (reference sequence).

This clonotype was seen only a few times. The J gene is TRBJ1-3, the V gene TRBV6-1; D gene ambiguous. This CDR3 comprises 15 residues. Looked up from germline, CDR1 is MNHNS and CDR2 is SASEGT. Trimming left V 3 bases short and J 0 bases short, with 9 bases between. CDR3 bases: TGTGCCAGCAGTGAGGGCTTTTACTCTGGAAACACCATATATTTT. Protein: CASSEGFYSGNTIYF.

A few counts support this clonotype. The chain employs TRBV12-3 or TRBV12-4 and TRBJ2-5; 8 bases map to TRBD2. V shed 3 bases and J 5 bases; nucleotides not matched to a gene: 14. CDR3 size: 17 residues. In DNA, the CDR3 is TGTGCCAGCAGTTTCGGGGGGGGGTCATTAGGGTTGGAGACCCAGTACTTC. This codes for CASSFGGGSLGLETQYF.

This clonotype showed up just a few times. This chain joins TRBV18 and TRBJ2-5, with 8 bases fitting TRBD2. The trim removed 2 bases at V and 2 bases at J, leaving 7 bases unmatched. Per germline, CDR1 KGHSH and CDR2 LQKENI. This CDR3 is 16 amino acids long. CDR3 in DNA: TGTGCCAGCTCACCAGTGGCTAGCGGGTTACAAGAGACCCAGTACTTC. It encodes CASSPVASGLQETQYF.

This clonotype was detected ten times or more. The chain recombines TRBV11-2 with TRBJ1-1; TRBD1 is a possible D gene (5 bases). Germline assignment: CDR1 SGHAT and CDR2 FQNNGV. The CDR3 extends over 14 amino acids. V was trimmed by 4 bases and J by 0 bases, leaving 9 bases between them. The CDR3 loop is CASSSQGLNTEAFF. Here the CDR3 DNA reads TGTGCCAGCAGCTCCCAGGGCCTGAACACTGAAGCTTTCTTT.

This clonotype was observed many times. The chain has TRBV6-1 and TRBJ1-5; weak D call: TRBD1 (5 bases). V was clipped by 1 base and J by 4 bases, with 11 bases between them. Looked up from germline, CDR1 is MNHNS and CDR2 is SASEGT. The CDR3 contains 15 residues. CDR3 region: CASSEEGRLNQPQHF. CDR3 sequence (DNA): TGTGCCAGCAGTGAAGAGGGACGGCTGAATCAGCCCCAGCATTTT.

The chain carries TRBV30 and TRBJ1-1, with 9 bases fitting TRBD1. The CDR3 loop spans 13 amino acids. Per the germline V gene, CDR1 is GTSNPN and CDR2 is SVGIG (reference sequence). The junction had 6 bases not matched to a gene; V was cut back by 5 bases and J by 5 bases. CDR3 bases: TGTGCCTGGGCCACAGGGGGCATAACTGAAGCTTTCTTT. Residues: CAWATGGITEAFF.

The chain is built from TRBV6-2 or TRBV6-3 and TRBJ1-3, with 7 nucleotides matching TRBD1. V lost 4 bases, J lost 0 bases, and 9 bases stayed unmatched. The CDR3 extends over 17 amino acids. In germline, CDR1 is MNHEY, CDR2 SVGEGT. The CDR3 here is CASSFPTGLGSGNTIYF. The CDR3 nucleotides are TGTGCCAGCAGTTTCCCGACAGGGTTGGGCTCTGGAAACACCATATATTTT.

The rearrangement uses TRBV5-1 and TRBJ2-7; the D is unclear. The germline gives CDR1 SGHRS, CDR2 YFSETQ. This CDR3 has 13 residues. The V gene lost 1 base and the J gene lost 3 bases, with 8 bases spanning the gap. The CDR3 DNA sequence: TGCGCCAGCAGCTTGTCTCCCCTCTACGAGCAGTACTTC. Translating gives CASSLSPLYEQYF.